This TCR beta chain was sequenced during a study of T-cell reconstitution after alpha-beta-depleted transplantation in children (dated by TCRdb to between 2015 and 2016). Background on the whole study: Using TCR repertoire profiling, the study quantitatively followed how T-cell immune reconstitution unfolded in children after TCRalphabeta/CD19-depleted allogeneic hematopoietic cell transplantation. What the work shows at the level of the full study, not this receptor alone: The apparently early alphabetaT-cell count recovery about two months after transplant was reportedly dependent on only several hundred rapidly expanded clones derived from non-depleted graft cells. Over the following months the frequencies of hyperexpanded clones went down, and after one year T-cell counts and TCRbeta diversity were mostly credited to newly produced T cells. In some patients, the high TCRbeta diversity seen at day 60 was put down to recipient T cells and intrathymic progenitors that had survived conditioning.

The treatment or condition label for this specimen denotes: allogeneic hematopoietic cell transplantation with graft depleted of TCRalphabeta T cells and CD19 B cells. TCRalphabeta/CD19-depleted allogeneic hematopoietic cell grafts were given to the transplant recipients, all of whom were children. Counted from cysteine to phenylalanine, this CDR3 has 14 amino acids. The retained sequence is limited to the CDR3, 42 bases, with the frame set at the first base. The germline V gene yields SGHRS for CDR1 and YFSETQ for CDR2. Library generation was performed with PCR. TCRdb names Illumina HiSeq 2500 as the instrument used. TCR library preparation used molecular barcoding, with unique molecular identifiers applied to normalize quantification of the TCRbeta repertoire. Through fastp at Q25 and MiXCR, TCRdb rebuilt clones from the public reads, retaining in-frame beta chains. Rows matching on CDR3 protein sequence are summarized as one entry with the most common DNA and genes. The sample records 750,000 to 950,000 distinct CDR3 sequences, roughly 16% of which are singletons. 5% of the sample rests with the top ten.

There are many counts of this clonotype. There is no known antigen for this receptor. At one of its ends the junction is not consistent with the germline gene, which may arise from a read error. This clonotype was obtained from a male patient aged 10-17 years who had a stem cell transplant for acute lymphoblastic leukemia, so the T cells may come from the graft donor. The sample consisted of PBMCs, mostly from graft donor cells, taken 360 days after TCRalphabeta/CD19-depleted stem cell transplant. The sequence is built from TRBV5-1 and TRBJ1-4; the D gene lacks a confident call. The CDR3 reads CASSFSSTNEKLFF. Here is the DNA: TGTGCCAGCAGTTTCTCATCAACTAATGAAAAACTGTTTTTT.